The source of this T cell receptor beta chain is a study of T cells after somatic rescue of genetic block. Libraries were prepared by immunoSEQ multiplex PCR; TCRdb keeps only in-frame clonotypes and omits some of them. The repertoire includes around 67,000 clones, 92% of them detected once, and around 3% sits in the top ten. CDR1 is MDHEN, CDR2 SYDVKM, per germline. V lost 8 bases and J 0 bases, leaving 7 bases between the germline ends. There are 12 residues in the CDR3. The rearrangement joins TRBV28 to TRBJ1-2; D not resolved. The source is a man aged 35-49 years. The sequencing input was peripheral blood mononuclear cells (PBMCs). In DNA, the CDR3 is TGTGCCAGCGCAGGTACTAACTATGGCTACACCTTC. The encoded protein is CASAGTNYGYTF.